The 13 T cell receptor beta chains listed next were all sequenced from one sample in a study of blood T cell repertoires in COVID-19 (dated by TCRdb to about 2020). The method was the immunoSEQ multiplex PCR assay. TCRdb limited this immuneACCESS table to in-frame rearrangements with V and J called. A share of clones is missing; checked studies link under half to unresolved V genes, and the rest is unexplained. The sample records 130,000 to 150,000 clones, roughly 82% of which are singletons. The ten top clones hold 4.8% of the sample. The sequencing sample was made of peripheral blood. All receptors derive from a human donor in a cohort sampled during active COVID-19.

The chain carries TRBV3-1 (or the pseudogene TRBV3-2) and TRBJ2-7, with a possible D match to TRBD2 (6 bases). Germline loops: CDR1 LGHDT, CDR2 YNNKEL (reference sequence). The CDR3 loop spans 18 amino acids. V was clipped by 0 bases and J by 2 bases, with 20 bases between them. The DNA for the CDR3 is TGTGCCAGCAGCCAAGATTGGTATTTGGGGGGATTAACCTACGAGCAGTACGTC. It codes for CASSQDWYLGGLTYEQYV.

J is TRBJ2-2 and V is TRBV25-1; 8 bases match TRBD1. Trimming cost V 1 base and J 5 bases; bases outside gene matches: 12. Germline V lookup: CDR1 MGHDK, CDR2 SYGVNS. The CDR3 has 18 residues. The CDR3 DNA follows: TGTGCCAGCAGTGAATTTAGGACAGGGCCCCCCGGGACCGGGGAGCTGTTTTTT. Amino acids: CASSEFRTGPPGTGELFF.

The sample holds one count of this clone. The rearrangement joins TRBV7-9 to TRBJ1-4, with a possible D match to TRBD1 (6 bases). V dropped 5 bases and J dropped 0 bases, with 10 bases sitting between them. The germline V gene has CDR1 SEHNR and CDR2 FQNEAQ (reference sequence). The CDR3 contains 15 residues. CDR3 nucleotides: TGTGCCAGCAGCACCGGACAGTCAACTAATGAAAAACTGTTTTTT. It yields the protein CASSTGQSTNEKLFF.

The sample holds a few counts of this clone. The chain carries TRBV2 and TRBJ2-5, with 9 bases lining up with TRBD2. Germline values: CDR1 SNHLY, CDR2 FYNNEI. The CDR3 is made up of 16 amino acids. V dropped 3 bases and J dropped 0; count of bases not matched to a gene: 5. CDR3 loop: CASSDGGGAYQETQYF. The CDR3 DNA reads TGTGCCAGCAGTGATGGCGGGGGGGCCTACCAAGAGACCCAGTACTTC.

V is TRBV29-1 and J is TRBJ2-1, with 8 bases that match TRBD2. The germline V gene has CDR1 SQVTM and CDR2 ANQGSEA. The CDR3 is made up of 16 amino acids. V dropped 0 bases and J dropped 9; count of bases not matched to a gene: 13. CDR3 loop: CSVEETERGPQGEQFF. The CDR3 coding sequence is TGCAGCGTTGAAGAAACTGAGCGGGGGCCCCAGGGTGAGCAGTTCTTC.

In its sample, this clone was seen once. This sequence joins TRBV27 and TRBJ2-5, with D unresolved. CDR1 and CDR2 from the germline V gene are MNHEY and SMNVEV (reference sequence). The CDR3 length is 13 residues. V was pared by 5 bases and J by 2 bases, with 9 bases between. Written as DNA, the CDR3 is TGTGCCAGCAGTCACGATCGGCAAGAGACCCAGTACTTC. It specifies CASSHDRQETQYF.

V usage is TRBV19 and J usage is TRBJ2-5; the D is unclear. V shed 5 bases and J shed 4 bases, with 8 bases lying between them. The length of the CDR3 is 12 residues. CDR1 is LNHDA and CDR2 is SQIVND in the germline V gene (reference sequence). The CDR3 loop is CASSLTGETQYF. DNA of the CDR3: TGTGCCAGTAGTCTAACCGGAGAGACCCAGTACTTC.

The rearrangement joins TRBV4-2 to TRBJ1-1, with 10 bases lining up with TRBD1. V lost 3 bases to trimming and J lost 4 bases; unmatched junction nucleotides: 5. The V gene's germline CDR1 is LGHNA and CDR2 YNFKEQ. This CDR3 contains 15 residues. The CDR3 region is CASSQGQGRGTEAFF. The CDR3 nucleotides read TGTGCCAGCAGCCAGGGACAGGGGAGAGGCACTGAAGCTTTCTTT.

The chain is built from TRBV2 and TRBJ1-5; D call uncertain. The CDR3 covers 14 residues. The germline V and J ends were trimmed by 6 bases and 11 bases, with 20 bases remaining between them. Germline CDR1 and CDR2: SNHLY and FYNNEI. Here the CDR3 DNA reads TGTGCCAGCAGCGCCTGGGAGGCCGGAGGAGCCCAGCATTTT. As protein: CASSAWEAGGAQHF.

The chain joins TRBV10-1 to TRBJ2-2, with TRBD2 as a possible D gene (5 bases). V was trimmed by 3 bases and J by 10 bases, leaving 12 bases between them. CDR1 is WNHNN, CDR2 SYGVQD, per germline (reference sequence). The CDR3 covers 13 residues. The DNA for the CDR3 is TGCGCCAGCAGTGATGCCGGGAAGGAGGAGCTGTTTTTT. Translated, it gives CASSDAGKEELFF.

The chain is built from TRBV6-5 and TRBJ1-5; D remains ambiguous. The ends were cut back, 6 bases at V and 9 bases at J, with 18 bases in the middle. The CDR3 is made up of 14 amino acids. CDR1 and CDR2 (germline): MNHEY, SVGAGI. DNA for the CDR3: TGTGCCAGCAGAAGTTCGGGAGGTGCGGGGCCCCAGCATTTT. Its translation: CASRSSGGAGPQHF.

The gene calls are TRBV13 and TRBJ2-3; D ambiguous. The V gene's germline CDR1 is PRHDT and CDR2 FYEKMQ (reference sequence). V was trimmed by 0 bases and J by 3 bases, leaving 10 bases between them. The CDR3 extends over 15 amino acids. The CDR3 protein is CASSLGRSPTDTQYF. DNA of the CDR3: TGTGCCAGCAGCTTAGGGCGGAGCCCTACAGATACGCAGTATTTT.

The chain links TRBV24-1 to TRBJ2-3, with 15 bases aligning to TRBD2. Germline-derived CDR1 and CDR2 are KGHDR and SFDVKD. The CDR3 spans 17 residues. V lost 12 bases, J lost 2 bases, and 11 bases stayed unmatched. CDR3 coding DNA: TGTGCCCCCTCCGGGACTAGCGGGGGGCCGATCACAGATACGCAGTATTTT. It encodes CAPSGTSGGPITDTQYF.